This T cell receptor (beta chain) is drawn from a study of regulatory T cells in long-lasting Graves disease. Study-level points and caveats: Those with persistent Graves' had less TCR diversity than newly diagnosed patients. Among samples with persistent disease, TRBV28, TRBJ1-2 and TRBJ2-5 were favored. Blood alone, not thyroid tissue, was studied.

With iRepertoire HTBI primers and Arm-PCR of CDR3 regions, TCR beta libraries were built. One entry per CDR3 protein results from TCRdb running MiXCR on the multiplex PCR reads. The table has about half a million distinct CDR3 sequences, roughly 22% seen once. Germline assignment: CDR1 SQVTM and CDR2 ANQGSEA. V dropped 6 bases and J dropped 1 base, with 12 bases sitting between them. The CDR3 consists of 13 residues. The sample's time point: persistent/refractory GD, antithyroid drugs over 5 years with positive TRAb. With RNA extracted from PBMCs as input, the TCR library was made. Those enrolled as patients came out of an endocrinology department in Xi'an, China. This clonotype was observed a few times. Its antigen is currently unknown.

Here the sequenced sample was peripheral blood mononuclear cells (PBMCs), taken when the disease was refractory, from a patient treated with antithyroid drugs. This chain joins TRBV29-1 and TRBJ1-1, with TRBD1 as a possible D gene (5 bases). The source is a female donor with Graves disease. The CDR3 loop reads CSVDGGGNTEAFF. In DNA form, the CDR3 reads TGCAGCGTAGACGGGGGGGGGAACACTGAAGCTTTCTTT.